The 25 T cell receptor beta chains given below trace back to one sample, sequenced in a study of blood T cell repertoires in COVID-19. The table came from immunoSEQ multiplex PCR; TCRdb's copy has only in-frame clones and leaves some out. This sample has about 58,000 clones, with 90% found just once. The specimen sequenced was peripheral blood. These receptors all come from a man between 60 and 70 years old with active COVID-19.

The chain joins TRBV19 to TRBJ2-2; D is unresolved. The CDR3 spans 16 residues. The germline V gene has CDR1 LNHDA and CDR2 SQIVND (reference sequence). Trimming left V 7 bases short and J 0 bases short, with 15 bases between. CDR3 bases: TGTGCCAGTAATAAGTGGGTTGCGGCGAACACCGGGGAGCTGTTTTTT. Residues: CASNKWVAANTGELFF.

This clone was detected only once. The chain joins TRBV5-1 to TRBJ2-7, with 9 bases matching TRBD1. The CDR3 length is 16 residues. The germline V gene encodes CDR1 SGHRS and CDR2 YFSETQ. The V segment lost 3 bases and the J segment 0 bases; nucleotides outside the gene matches: 7. The CDR3 nucleotides are TGCGCCAGCAGCTACCACGACAGGGGGGGCTCCTACGAGCAGTACTTC. It translates to CASSYHDRGGSYEQYF.

The rearrangement uses TRBV5-1 and TRBJ1-3; D gene unclear. The CDR3 is 15 amino acids. Germline CDR1 is SGHRS and CDR2 is YFSETQ. V lost 0 bases and J lost 0, with 7 bases in between. CDR3 in amino acids: CASSLAAASGNTIYF. DNA for the CDR3: TGCGCCAGCAGCTTGGCAGCGGCCTCTGGAAACACCATATATTTT.

This rearrangement joins TRBV15 to TRBJ2-4, with D maybe TRBD1 (5 bases). This CDR3 spans 14 amino acids. From germline, CDR1 is LNHNV and CDR2 YYDKDF (reference sequence). V dropped 0 bases and J dropped 5 bases, with 8 bases sitting between them. The CDR3 DNA reads as TGTGCCACCAGCAGAGATTCGACAGAAAACATTCAGTACTTC. This gives the protein CATSRDSTENIQYF.

The chain recombines TRBV5-5 with TRBJ2-7; the match to TRBD1 covers 9 bases. The V gene's germline CDR1 is SGHKS and CDR2 YYEKEE (reference sequence). The CDR3 runs 16 residues. The V and J ends lost 5 bases and 2 bases, in that order; junction bases with no gene match: 11. CDR3 protein: CASRRGQGTTTYEQYF. The CDR3 nucleotides read TGTGCCAGCAGACGAGGACAGGGGACCACAACCTACGAGCAGTACTTC.

This chain joins TRBV5-6 and TRBJ2-2; a weak D match, TRBD1 (6 bases). Germline V gene lookup returns CDR1 SGHDT and CDR2 YYEEEE. V dropped 0 bases and J dropped 7 bases, with 10 bases sitting between them. The CDR3 loop spans 14 amino acids. The CDR3 loop reads CASSLDRVGGELFF. The CDR3 DNA reads TGTGCCAGCAGCTTGGACAGGGTCGGCGGGGAGCTGTTTTTT.

This clone was recorded a few times. The germline gene is not matched at one end of the junction; a read error may be the cause. V and J are TRBV6-1 and TRBJ1-5; no clear D. The CDR3 totals 14 residues. Germline CDR1 is MNHNS and CDR2 is SASEGT. The CDR3 region is CASNEVYSNQPQHF. The CDR3 nucleotides are TGTGCCAGCAATGAAGTTTATAGCAATCAGCCCCAGCATTTT.

The J gene is TRBJ2-4, the V gene TRBV10-3; D is ambiguous. V lost 4 bases and J 0 bases, leaving 7 bases between the germline ends. This CDR3 region has 14 residues. Germline V gene data show CDR1 as ENHRY and CDR2 as SYGVKD. CDR3 coding DNA: TGTGCCATCAGTGGCGGTTTAGCCAAAAACATTCAGTACTTC. It yields the protein CAISGGLAKNIQYF.

The V call is TRBV27, the J call TRBJ2-1; 10 bases fit TRBD2. The germline V gene has CDR1 MNHEY and CDR2 SMNVEV (reference sequence). The CDR3 spans 18 residues. V shed 5 bases, J shed 6 bases, and the junction held 16 bases outside the gene matches. The CDR3 spells CASSHRFVSGGLGNEQFF. CDR3 DNA: TGTGCCAGCAGTCATCGGTTTGTTAGCGGGGGGCTGGGCAATGAGCAGTTCTTC.

The V call is TRBV7-9, the J call TRBJ2-7, with D maybe TRBD2 (5 bases). The CDR3 length is 17 residues. Germline V CDR1 and CDR2: SEHNR, FQNEAQ (reference sequence). The V end lost 2 bases, the J end lost 3 bases, and 20 bases lay between the germline ends. CDR3 bases: TGTGCCAGCAGCTTACCGCTGGTTACGGGATTAGGCTACGAGCAGTACTTC. Protein sequence: CASSLPLVTGLGYEQYF. The entire variable domain, with the rest obtained from reference TRBV7-9 and TRBJ2-7, is as follows: DTGVSQNPRHKITKRGQNVTFRCDPISEHNRLYWYRQTLGQGPEFLTYFQNEAQLEKSRLLSDRFSAERPKGSFSTLEIQRTEQGDSAMYLCASSLPLVTGLGYEQYFGPGTRLTVT.

This chain connects TRBV7-9 to TRBJ1-4; D might be TRBD1 (5 bases). V was trimmed by 4 bases and J by 11 bases, leaving 14 bases between them. This CDR3 is built from 13 residues. CDR1 is SEHNR, CDR2 FQNEAQ, per germline (reference sequence). This CDR3 reads CASSSSGGRKLFF. DNA of the CDR3: TGTGCCAGCAGCTCATCGGGGGGAAGGAAACTGTTTTTT.

The chain employs TRBV7-6 and TRBJ2-7; D may be TRBD1 (6 bases). Germline CDR1 is SGHVS and CDR2 is FNYEAQ. The V end lost 4 bases, the J end lost 2 bases, and 21 bases lay between the germline ends. The CDR3 sequence is 17 residues long. The CDR3 DNA is TGTGCCAGCAGCTCTTGGGGGCCCCTAACCACCCCCTACGAGCAGTACTTC. It yields the protein CASSSWGPLTTPYEQYF.

The rearrangement links TRBV19 to TRBJ1-4; unclear D gene. This CDR3 is built from 15 residues. Trimming took off 0 bases at V and 5 bases at J, with 10 bases between the two ends. Germline V gives CDR1 LNHDA, CDR2 SQIVND (reference sequence). Written as DNA, the CDR3 is TGTGCCAGTAGTATAGATGACCAGGCAAATGAAAAACTGTTTTTT. It translates to CASSIDDQANEKLFF.

This sequence joins TRBV2 and TRBJ1-6; TRBD1 matches at 8 bases. The CDR3 loop spans 14 amino acids. The germline gives CDR1 SNHLY, CDR2 FYNNEI. V was pared by 6 bases and J by 7 bases, with 5 bases of the junction left unmatched. The CDR3 DNA is TGTGCCAGCAGGGAGACAGGGGTAAATTCACCCCTCCACTTT. Protein product: CASRETGVNSPLHF.

Note on this clone: The junction does not match germline at one end; this may be a read error. The chain links TRBV6-2 or TRBV6-3 to TRBJ2-7, with D possibly matching TRBD1 (5 bases). This CDR3 has 12 residues. Per germline, CDR1 MNHEY and CDR2 SVGEGT. The CDR3, as DNA: TGTGCCAGCAGTTTCCGATCGACAGCCCATGACTTC. Protein sequence: CASSFRSTAHDF.

The chain has TRBV2 and TRBJ2-7, with TRBD2 matching over 7 bases. V lost 6 bases and J lost 3; bases outside the gene matches: 14. The CDR3 length is 16 residues. CDR1 is SNHLY and CDR2 is FYNNEI in the germline V gene. The CDR3 reads CASSPLSGLEVYEQYF. The CDR3 region has the DNA TGTGCCAGCAGCCCTCTCTCAGGACTAGAGGTCTACGAGCAGTACTTC.

This clone was detected a few times. V gene TRBV19 combines with J gene TRBJ1-1, with D perhaps TRBD1 (6 bases). Between the trimmed V and J ends, which lost 4 bases and 1 base, there was a span of 16 bases. Germline V gene lookup returns CDR1 LNHDA and CDR2 SQIVND (reference sequence). This CDR3 is built from 16 residues. In nucleotides, the CDR3 is TGTGCCAGTAGTAGCCAAGACGGGACAAGGAACACTGAAGCTTTCTTT. This encodes CASSSQDGTRNTEAFF.

The chain recombines TRBV3-1 (or the pseudogene TRBV3-2) with TRBJ2-3; TRBD2 matches at 9 bases. V trimming: 0 bases; J trimming: 0 bases; junction bases outside the gene matches: 4. Germline V gives CDR1 LGHDT, CDR2 YNNKEL (reference sequence). The CDR3 runs 17 residues. CDR3 protein: CASSQDLSGRSTDTQYF. The DNA for the CDR3 is TGTGCCAGCAGCCAAGATCTAAGCGGGAGGAGCACAGATACGCAGTATTTT.

Written as DNA, the CDR3 is TGCGCCAGCAGCCCGAACAGGGCAGATAACTATGGCTACACCTTC. Residues: CASSPNRADNYGYTF. The chain couples TRBV5-1 to TRBJ1-2, with D perhaps TRBD1 (6 bases). CDR1 SGHRS and CDR2 YFSETQ come from the germline V gene. Trimming removed 4 bases at V and 1 base at J, with 14 bases between. This CDR3 spans 15 amino acids.

The CDR3: CASRGTGSDTQYF. For the CDR3, the DNA is TGTGCCAGCAGGGGGACAGGGTCAGATACGCAGTATTTT. This chain uses TRBV12-3 or TRBV12-4 with TRBJ2-3, with 9 bases aligning to TRBD1. This CDR3 is 13 amino acids long. V dropped 6 bases and J dropped 4; count of bases not matched to a gene: 2.

This clone was found once. The gene calls are TRBV27 and TRBJ2-3; no clear D gene. The germline gives CDR1 MNHEY, CDR2 SMNVEV (reference sequence). V was pared by 6 bases and J by 6 bases, with 10 bases between. There are 12 residues in the CDR3. The CDR3 loop is CASRARGDTQYF. CDR3 DNA: TGTGCCAGCAGGGCTCGAGGTGATACGCAGTATTTT.

J is TRBJ1-6 and V is TRBV6-5; D ambiguous. This CDR3 region has 11 residues. V lost 8 bases to trimming and J lost 8 bases, with 7 bases between them. Germline V gene lookup returns CDR1 MNHEY and CDR2 SVGAGI. The CDR3 region has the DNA TGTGCCAGCCACGGGGATTCACCCCTCCACTTT. Its translation: CASHGDSPLHF.

The J gene is TRBJ1-2, the V gene TRBV6-2 or TRBV6-3, with 7 bases matching TRBD1. Germline V lookup: CDR1 MNHEY, CDR2 SVGEGT. V was pared by 5 bases and J by 8 bases, with 8 bases of the junction left unmatched. This CDR3 is built from 13 residues. The CDR3: CASSQDRVGGYTF. The CDR3 nucleotides read TGTGCCAGCAGTCAAGACAGGGTAGGCGGCTACACCTTC.

The rearrangement joins TRBV2 to TRBJ1-2; D gene uncertain. The CDR3 has 12 residues. V was clipped by 3 bases and J by 6 bases, with 8 bases between them. Germline CDR1 is SNHLY and CDR2 is FYNNEI. Here the CDR3 reads CASSERRDGYTF. CDR3 nucleotide sequence: TGTGCCAGCAGTGAGCGGAGGGATGGCTACACCTTC.

V is TRBV27 and J is TRBJ2-1, with 7 bases aligning to TRBD2. The CDR3 is made up of 13 amino acids. J was trimmed by 2 bases and V by 8 bases; bases with no gene match: 3. Germline loops: CDR1 MNHEY, CDR2 SMNVEV (reference sequence). DNA of the CDR3: TGTGCCAGCGGCGGACTAGCCTACAATGAGCAGTTCTTC. This gives the protein CASGGLAYNEQFF.